Detailed here is one T cell receptor (beta chain). The data were taken from a study of molecular identifiers for immune sequencing clone quantification. As previously described, bulk TCR libraries were made using listed TCR primers. Each CDR3 protein is one row after TCRdb ran MiXCR on the PCR reads. The sample holds about half a million distinct CDR3 sequences, less than 30% seen once. Sequenced: naive CD8+ T cells from blood, with Jurkat cell RNA spiked in. This sample's subset: FACS-sorted CD8+CD4-CCR7+CD45RA+ naive T cells. This sequence originates from a human donor in good health. Some libraries in this study had Jurkat cell RNA spiked in.

The CDR3 protein is CASSGRLAGIYNEQFF. The DNA of the CDR3 is TGTGCCAGCAGCGGCAGACTAGCGGGAATCTACAATGAGCAGTTCTTC. The chain links TRBV7-2 to TRBJ2-1; 11 bases align to TRBD2. Germline lookup yields CDR1 SGHTA and CDR2 FQGNSA. The CDR3 runs to 16 residues. The V gene end was trimmed by 5 bases and the J gene end by 3 bases; junction bases not matched to a gene: 6. Variable domain in full (rest from reference TRBV7-2 and TRBJ2-1): GAGVSQSPSNKVTEKGKDVELRCDPISGHTALYWYRQSLGQGLEFLIYFQGNSAPDKSGLPSDRFSAERTGGSVSTLTIQRTQQEDSAVYLCASSGRLAGIYNEQFFGPGTRLTVL.